The present TCR beta chain was sequenced within a study of cytomegalovirus exposure and HLA in healthy donors. At the level of the study: The roughly 120 validation repertoires, a later analysis reported, used the same platform as the 666 repertoires from the first cohort. Notes on the study in general: Listed as cytomegalovirus-associated were approximately 160 TCR beta chains. Within the roughly 120 validation repertoires, first-cohort TCR clusters tended to co-occur, according to a later analysis. Most TCR sequences showed up rarely, but some public TCRs showed up in many donors.

V shed 2 bases, J shed 4 bases, and the junction held 5 bases outside the gene matches. This CDR3 is 16 amino acids long. Germline V gives CDR1 KGHSH, CDR2 LQKENI. Comments on this clone: Antigen unknown.

Using immunoSEQ multiplex PCR, the repertoire was profiled, and TCRdb retains in-frame clones only, with some absent. This sample carries about 180,000 clones, approximately 90% of them seen once, and the ten largest clones take 1.4%. Sequencing was done on a sample of PBMCs. This sequence was found in a woman aged 25 to 39 in good health and CMV-seronegative. The chain recombines TRBV18 with TRBJ2-5, with 12 bases lining up with TRBD1. In DNA, the CDR3 is TGTGCCAGCTCACCATCCCGGGACAGGGGGCGAGAGACCCAGTACTTC. This codes for CASSPSRDRGRETQYF.